This T cell receptor beta chain is from a study of a mutant IDH1 vaccine in newly diagnosed glioma. This clone was counted a single time. Time point specified: baseline, week 1 (first vaccination visit). Noted treatment: pre-vaccination baseline after standard-of-care therapy. TCRdb's copy holds only in-frame clones and misses some; the assay was immunoSEQ multiplex PCR. The table records about 68,000 clones, 79% of them present only once. The sample here was PBMCs, taken from a glioma patient treated with radiotherapy, temozolomide or both. This TCR was recovered from a man over 45 with glioma.

The CDR3 loop is CASSLLGAGGETQYF. In DNA form, the CDR3 reads TGTGCCAGCAGTTTACTCGGGGCCGGAGGGGAGACCCAGTACTTC. The chain employs TRBV27 and TRBJ2-5; possibly TRBD2 for D (6 bases). The germline gives CDR1 MNHEY, CDR2 SMNVEV (reference sequence). This CDR3 region has 15 residues. V dropped 2 bases and J dropped 5 bases, with 15 bases sitting between them.